The 31 T cell receptor beta chains in this list originate from one sample, sequenced in a study of CD8 T cells in ankylosing spondylitis. TCRdb processed the 5' RACE reads anew with MiXCR; each CDR3 protein has one entry. The data contain around 250,000 distinct CDR3 sequences, about 10% of them seen just once; the ten biggest clones take up less than 7.5%. Sequenced input: blood, either unsorted or a sorted T cell fraction (not recorded which). These receptor sequences come from a male donor with ankylosing spondylitis or in good health (not recorded which).

This clonotype was observed at least ten times. CDR3 residues: CASRLELDRGKGGYTF. The CDR3 bases are TGTGCCAGCAGACTCGAACTTGACAGGGGGAAAGGCGGCTACACCTTC. V gene TRBV21-1 combines with J gene TRBJ1-2; the table's D call of TRBD1 was not tested on the DNA. TRBV21-1 is classified as a pseudogene. CDR3 size: 16 residues.

This clonotype was counted ten times or more. The gene calls are TRBV7-2 and TRBJ2-2, with 11 bases identical to TRBD2. CDR3 length equals 14 residues. The V and J ends lost 5 bases and 7 bases, in that order; junction bases with no gene match: 3. Germline V gene sequence: CDR1 SGHTA, CDR2 FQGNSA. The DNA for the CDR3 is TGTGCCAGCAGCCCCGGACTAGCGGGCGGGGAGCTGTTTTTT. Protein product: CASSPGLAGGELFF. The variable domain in full, completed from reference TRBV7-2 and TRBJ2-2, reads GAGVSQSPSNKVTEKGKDVELRCDPISGHTALYWYRQSLGQGLEFLIYFQGNSAPDKSGLPSDRFSAERTGGSVSTLTIQRTQQEDSAVYLCASSPGLAGGELFFGEGSRLTVL.

The chain joins TRBV9 to TRBJ2-7; weak D call: TRBD2 (6 bases). Trimming removed 0 bases from V and 5 bases from J, with 18 bases in between. The CDR3 contains 16 residues. From germline, CDR1 is SGDLS and CDR2 YYNGEE. For the CDR3, the DNA is TGTGCCAGCAGCGTAGCCGGAGGGGCCGGTGTCGACGAGCAGTACTTC. This codes for CASSVAGGAGVDEQYF.

This clonotype was recorded many times. V and J are TRBV20-1 and TRBJ1-1, with D tentatively TRBD1 (5 bases). CDR3 length: 15 amino acids. From germline, CDR1 is DFQATT and CDR2 SNEGSKA (reference sequence). V gave up 6 bases and J gave up 7 bases, with 24 bases separating them. The CDR3 protein is CSASIPGAESLEAFF. DNA of the CDR3: TGCAGTGCCAGCATTCCCGGGGCGGAAAGTCTTGAAGCTTTCTTT.

In this sample, this clonotype turned up many times. The chain has TRBV15 and TRBJ1-5; 9 positions match TRBD1. V gave up 3 bases and J gave up 5 bases; unmatched junction bases: 11. The CDR3 has 17 residues. From germline, CDR1 is LNHNV and CDR2 YYDKDF (reference sequence). The CDR3: CATSRGKDRGEDQPQHF. The DNA for the CDR3 is TGTGCCACCAGCAGGGGAAAGGACAGGGGTGAGGATCAGCCCCAGCATTTT.

This clonotype was counted ten times or more. The rearrangement links TRBV5-1 to TRBJ2-2; 9 positions agree with TRBD2. Germline loops: CDR1 SGHRS, CDR2 YFSETQ. CDR3 size: 15 residues. The V and J ends lost 2 bases and 3 bases, in that order; junction bases with no gene match: 2. The CDR3 DNA follows: TGCGCCAGCAGCTTAGCGGGGGGCGACACCGGGGAGCTGTTTTTT. Encoded protein: CASSLAGGDTGELFF.

This clonotype has only a few counts. The V gene is TRBV5-1, the J gene TRBJ1-1, with D tentatively TRBD1 (5 bases). CDR1 and CDR2 from the germline V gene are SGHRS and YFSETQ. The germline V and J ends were trimmed by 0 bases and 5 bases, with 17 bases remaining between them. The CDR3 runs to 16 residues. CDR3 DNA: TGCGCCAGCAGCTTGGGAGTGCGGGTCGGGGGGACTGAAGCTTTCTTT. As protein: CASSLGVRVGGTEAFF.

This clonotype was found a few times. V is TRBV27 and J is TRBJ1-5; perhaps TRBD1 as D (5 bases). Trimming took 8 bases from V and 13 from J, leaving 15 bases between them. The CDR3 is made up of 11 amino acids. Per germline, CDR1 MNHEY and CDR2 SMNVEV (reference sequence). DNA of the CDR3: TGTGCCAGCGGTGGGGGACCTCAACAGCATTTT. Its translation: CASGGGPQQHF.

As regards this clonotype: The junction departs from the called germline gene at one end, perhaps through a read error. The chain recombines TRBV28 with TRBJ2-7; D is possibly TRBD1 or TRBD2 (5 bases each). Germline V gives CDR1 MDHEN, CDR2 SYDVKM. The CDR3 is 14 residues long. The CDR3 DNA reads TGTGCCAGCAGTTTAGGGGGTTCTGATTACGAGCTGTACTTC. Protein: CASSLGGSDYELYF.

This clonotype was detected many times. The rearrangement links TRBV5-1 to TRBJ2-2, with a tentative D call TRBD1 (6 bases). V lost 1 base and J lost 3, with 16 bases in between. Germline V gives CDR1 SGHRS, CDR2 YFSETQ. The CDR3 consists of 17 residues. The CDR3 protein is CASSLNPQGIDTGELFF. For the CDR3, the DNA is TGCGCCAGCAGCTTGAACCCACAGGGAATTGACACCGGGGAGCTGTTTTTT.

This clonotype showed up just a few times. V is TRBV2 and J is TRBJ2-1, with D perhaps matching TRBD2 (6 bases). The CDR3 spans 12 residues. The V gene's germline CDR1 is SNHLY and CDR2 FYNNEI. V was clipped by 3 bases and J by 8 bases, with 8 bases between them. For the CDR3, the DNA is TGTGCCAGCAGTGAGACTAGGGATGAGCAGTTCTTC. It codes for CASSETRDEQFF.

This clonotype occurred many times. This chain links TRBV5-1 with TRBJ2-5; 10 bases match TRBD1. The CDR3 runs 15 residues. The germline gives CDR1 SGHRS, CDR2 YFSETQ. V trimming: 4 bases; J trimming: 1 base; junction bases outside the gene matches: 4. Here the CDR3 DNA reads TGCGCCAGCAGCCCCCGGGACAGGGGCCAAGAGACCCAGTACTTC. Translating gives CASSPRDRGQETQYF. Complete variable domain (other parts from reference TRBV5-1 and TRBJ2-5): KAGVTQTPRYLIKTRGQQVTLSCSPISGHRSVSWYQQTPGQGLQFLFEYFSETQRNKGNFPGRFSGRQFSNSRSEMNVSTLELGDSALYLCASSPRDRGQETQYFGPGTRLLVL.

The V gene is TRBV5-1, the J gene TRBJ2-7, with 10 bases that match TRBD2. The germline V gene has CDR1 SGHRS and CDR2 YFSETQ. This CDR3 is 14 amino acids long. After removal of 6 bases from V and 3 bases from J, the junction contained 6 bases not matched to a gene. CDR3 coding DNA: TGCGCCAGCAATTATGCTAGCGGGAGCTACGAGCAGTACTTC. Translating gives CASNYASGSYEQYF.

This clonotype was observed many times. V and J are TRBV12-3 or TRBV12-4 and TRBJ1-5; D gene ambiguous. The CDR3 runs to 14 residues. Trimming cost V 5 bases and J 6 bases, with 14 bases left between them. The CDR3 DNA follows: TGTGCCAGCAGTCCCGCCTTGGCGGGTCAGCCCCAGCATTTT. Its protein product is CASSPALAGQPQHF.

This chain connects TRBV29-1 to TRBJ2-1, with D tentatively TRBD1 (5 bases). The CDR3 sequence is 14 residues long. The germline V gene encodes CDR1 SQVTM and CDR2 ANQGSEA. V lost 4 bases and J lost 6, with 16 bases in between. The CDR3 region is CSVGWQMGLNEQFF. As DNA, the CDR3 is TGCAGCGTTGGGTGGCAGATGGGGCTCAATGAGCAGTTCTTC.

This clonotype was seen a handful of times. The chain has TRBV20-1 and TRBJ2-7, with 10 bases matching TRBD2. This CDR3 contains 18 residues. CDR1 and CDR2 (germline): DFQATT, SNEGSKA (reference sequence). V trimming: 2 bases; J trimming: 4 bases; junction bases outside the gene matches: 17. The CDR3 sequence: CSARLPRVAGGVRYEQYF. The CDR3 DNA reads TGCAGTGCTAGACTACCAAGGGTAGCGGGAGGTGTACGGTACGAGCAGTACTTC.

This clonotype was recorded at least ten times. CDR3 coding DNA: TGCAGTGCTACTGTGAGCGGGGGTTCCTACGAGCAGTACTTC. Its translation is CSATVSGGSYEQYF. This chain joins TRBV20-1 and TRBJ2-7; 8 bases are a match to TRBD2. CDR1 is DFQATT and CDR2 is SNEGSKA in the germline V gene (reference sequence). The trim removed 4 bases at V and 1 base at J, leaving 6 bases unmatched. The CDR3 contains 14 residues.

This clonotype turned up a few times. V gene TRBV28 combines with J gene TRBJ1-6; 7 bases fit TRBD1. The CDR3 sequence is 15 residues long. The ends lost 6 bases at V and 5 bases at J; junction bases unmatched: 7. Germline CDR1 reads MDHEN; CDR2 reads SYDVKM. CDR3 sequence (DNA): TGTGCCAGCAGGCCGGGGGACAGAGATAATTCACCCCTCCACTTT. This gives the protein CASRPGDRDNSPLHF.

This clonotype came up many times. The chain links TRBV12-3 or TRBV12-4 to TRBJ1-1; weak D call: TRBD1 (5 bases). The CDR3 extends over 13 amino acids. V gave up 7 bases and J gave up 1 base, with 10 bases separating them. The CDR3 DNA follows: TGTGCCAGCATTCCGACAGCGAACACTGAAGCTTTCTTT. Amino acid sequence: CASIPTANTEAFF.

This clonotype was counted many times. V gene TRBV3-1 combines with J gene TRBJ2-7, with D perhaps TRBD1 (5 bases). Germline loops: CDR1 LGHDT, CDR2 YNNKEL (reference sequence). Trimming cost V 7 bases and J 7 bases, with 11 bases left between them. CDR3 length: 11 amino acids. In DNA form, the CDR3 reads TGTGCCAGCACCCAGGGTCGGGAGCAGTACTTC. It encodes CASTQGREQYF.

On this clonotype itself: Possible read error: a much larger clone is one base away. The CDR3 DNA is TGTGCCAGCAGTAATGGGGAAGAATACGAGCAGTACTTC. Translated: CASSNGEEYEQYF. The chain combines TRBV6-2 or TRBV6-3 with TRBJ2-7; D ambiguous. There are 13 residues in the CDR3. Per the germline V gene, CDR1 is MNHEY and CDR2 is SVGEGT. Trimming left V 5 bases short and J 4 bases short, with 12 bases between.

This clonotype was found a few times. V and J are TRBV28 and TRBJ2-2, with D perhaps TRBD2 (6 bases). Germline CDR1 is MDHEN and CDR2 is SYDVKM. The CDR3 is made up of 17 amino acids. Between the trimmed V and J ends, which lost 3 bases and 7 bases, there was a span of 21 bases. CDR3 protein: CASSLVPTGELDGELFF. CDR3 nucleotide sequence: TGTGCCAGCAGTTTGGTCCCCACGGGAGAGCTTGACGGGGAGCTGTTTTTT.

This chain links TRBV7-2 with TRBJ2-5, with D perhaps TRBD1 or TRBD2 (8 bases each). V gave up 4 bases and J gave up 9 bases, with 27 bases separating them. Germline V gives CDR1 SGHTA, CDR2 FQGNSA. The CDR3 spans 17 residues. The chain's CDR3 is CASSSLTWTGRGEAQYF. For the CDR3, the DNA is TGTGCCAGCAGCTCCCTTACTTGGACAGGGCGGGGGGAGGCCCAGTACTTC.

Turning to this clonotype: This clone may be a read error of a much larger clone one base away. This sequence joins TRBV3-1 and TRBJ2-7, with D possibly being TRBD2 (7 bases). V was cut by 4 bases and J by 4 bases, with 20 bases left in between. The CDR3 is made up of 16 amino acids. Germline assignment: CDR1 LGHDT and CDR2 YNNKEL (reference sequence). CDR3 sequence: CASSPQGGGREYEQYF. CDR3 DNA: TGTGCCAGCAGCCCCCAAGGGGGGGGCAGGGAATACGAGCAGTACTTC.

V usage is TRBV19 and J usage is TRBJ2-3; unclear D gene. Deletions cut 5 bases from V and 4 bases from J, with 7 bases between. The CDR3 runs 12 residues. Germline lookup yields CDR1 LNHDA and CDR2 SQIVND (reference sequence). The DNA for the CDR3 is TGTGCCAGTAGTCACCAGGCAGATACGCAGTATTTT. Its translation: CASSHQADTQYF.

This clonotype has a count of ten or more. This sequence joins TRBV5-1 and TRBJ2-7; 10 nucleotides line up with TRBD2. The CDR3 runs 16 residues. Germline V gene lookup returns CDR1 SGHRS and CDR2 YFSETQ. With 1 base clipped from V and 0 bases from J, the junction kept 4 bases outside the gene matches. The CDR3 here is CASSLSASGSSYEQYF. As DNA, the CDR3 is TGCGCCAGCAGCTTGTCCGCTAGCGGGAGCTCCTACGAGCAGTACTTC.

This clonotype was observed many times. This chain uses TRBV28 with TRBJ2-7; 10 nucleotides align to TRBD2. The germline V gene encodes CDR1 MDHEN and CDR2 SYDVKM. V lost 3 bases to trimming and J lost 6 bases; unmatched junction nucleotides: 8. The CDR3 loop spans 15 amino acids. The CDR3 DNA reads as TGTGCCAGCAGTTTCCGGCTAGCGGGAGTTGGCGAGCAGTACTTC. Translation: CASSFRLAGVGEQYF.

CDR3 protein: CSARDPGMVGELFF. DNA for the CDR3: TGCAGTGCTAGAGATCCAGGGATGGTCGGGGAGCTGTTTTTT. The chain has TRBV20-1 and TRBJ2-2; tentative D call: TRBD1 (5 bases). V lost 0 bases, J lost 7 bases, and 12 bases lay in between. The germline V gene encodes CDR1 DFQATT and CDR2 SNEGSKA (reference sequence). The length of the CDR3 is 14 residues.

This clonotype has a count of ten or more. J is TRBJ1-5 and V is TRBV3-1; D remains ambiguous. Trimming cost V 1 base and J 9 bases, with 7 bases left between them. CDR1 is LGHDT, CDR2 YNNKEL, per germline (reference sequence). The CDR3 has 12 amino acids. The CDR3 here is CASSQASGPQHF. The CDR3 coding sequence is TGTGCCAGCAGCCAAGCCTCAGGGCCCCAGCATTTT. The full variable domain, completed using reference TRBV3-1 and TRBJ1-5, is DTAVSQTPKYLVTQMGNDKSIKCEQNLGHDTMYWYKQDSKKFLKIMFSYNNKELIINETVPNRFSPKSPDKAHLNLHINSLELGDSAVYFCASSQASGPQHFGDGTRLSIL.

The V and J genes are TRBV5-6 and TRBJ2-7; 10 bases fit TRBD1. The germline CDR1 and CDR2 sequences are SGHDT and YYEEEE. The CDR3 consists of 16 residues. V lost 5 bases to trimming and J lost 4 bases; unmatched junction nucleotides: 12. CDR3 protein: CASSSDRGILGYEQYF. As DNA, the CDR3 is TGTGCCAGCAGTTCGGACAGGGGGATTTTAGGTTACGAGCAGTACTTC.

The V gene is TRBV5-5, the J gene TRBJ2-3; TRBD2 is a possible D gene (6 bases). The CDR3 runs to 16 residues. Germline V CDR1 and CDR2: SGHKS, YYEKEE (reference sequence). With 0 bases removed from V and 2 bases from J, the gap between germline ends came to 13 bases. DNA for the CDR3: TGTGCCAGCAGCTTGGAGTATGCGGGGTACACAGATACGCAGTATTTT. Translating gives CASSLEYAGYTDTQYF.